This T cell receptor (beta chain) was observed in a study of response to subunit inactivated influenza vaccine. V shed 3 bases, J shed 5 bases, and the junction held 7 bases outside the gene matches. In germline, CDR1 is SEHNR, CDR2 FQNEAQ (reference sequence). There are 14 residues in the CDR3. This clonotype was detected a few times. Its specificity is unknown. TCRdb reprocessed the RT-PCR reads via MiXCR and lists one record per CDR3 protein. The sample yields some 850,000 distinct CDR3 sequences, roughly 18% seen once. Study-wide results and caveats: Authors suggested each seasonal influenza vaccination recruits few new T cells.

V usage is TRBV7-9 and J usage is TRBJ2-7, with 7 positions matching TRBD1. This sample comprised PBMCs from blood, obtained 5 days after vaccination. The TCR was taken from a man aged 45-65 years who received an inactivated influenza vaccine. The CDR3 DNA reads as TGTGCCAGCAGCTTCCGACAGGGCCAGGACGAGCAGTACTTC. It translates to CASSFRQGQDEQYF.